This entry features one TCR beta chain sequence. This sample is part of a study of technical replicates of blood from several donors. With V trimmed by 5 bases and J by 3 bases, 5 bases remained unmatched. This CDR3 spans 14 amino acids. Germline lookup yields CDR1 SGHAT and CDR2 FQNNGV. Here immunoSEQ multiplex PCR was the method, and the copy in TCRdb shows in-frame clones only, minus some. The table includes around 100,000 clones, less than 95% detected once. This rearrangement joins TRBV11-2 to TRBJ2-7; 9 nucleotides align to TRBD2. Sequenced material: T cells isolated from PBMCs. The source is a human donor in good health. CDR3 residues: CASSLGLANYEQYF. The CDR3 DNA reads TGTGCCAGCAGCCTGGGACTAGCAAACTACGAGCAGTACTTC.